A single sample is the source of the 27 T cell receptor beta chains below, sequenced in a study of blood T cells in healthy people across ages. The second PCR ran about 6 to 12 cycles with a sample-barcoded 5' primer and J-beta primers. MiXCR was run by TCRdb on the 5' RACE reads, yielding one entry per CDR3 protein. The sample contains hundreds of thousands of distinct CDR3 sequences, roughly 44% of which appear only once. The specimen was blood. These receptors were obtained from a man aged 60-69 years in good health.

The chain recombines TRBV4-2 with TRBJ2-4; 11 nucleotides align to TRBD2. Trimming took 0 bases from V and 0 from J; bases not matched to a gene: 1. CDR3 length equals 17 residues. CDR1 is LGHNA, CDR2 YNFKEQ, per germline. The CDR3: CASSQDLAGGAKNIQYF. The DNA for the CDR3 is TGTGCCAGCAGCCAAGATCTAGCGGGGGGAGCCAAAAACATTCAGTACTTC.

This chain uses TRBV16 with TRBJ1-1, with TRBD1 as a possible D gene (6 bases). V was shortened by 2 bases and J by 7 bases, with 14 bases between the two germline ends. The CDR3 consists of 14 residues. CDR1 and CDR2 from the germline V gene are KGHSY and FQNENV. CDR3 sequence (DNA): TGTGCCAGCAGCCAACTAAGCAGGACAGATGAAGCTTTCTTT. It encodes CASSQLSRTDEAFF.

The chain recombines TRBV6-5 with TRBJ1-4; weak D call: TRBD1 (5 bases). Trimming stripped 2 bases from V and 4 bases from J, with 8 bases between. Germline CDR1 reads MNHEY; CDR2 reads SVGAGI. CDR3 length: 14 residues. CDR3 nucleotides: TGTGCCAGCAGTTACGGGGGAAATAATGAAAAACTGTTTTTT. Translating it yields CASSYGGNNEKLFF.

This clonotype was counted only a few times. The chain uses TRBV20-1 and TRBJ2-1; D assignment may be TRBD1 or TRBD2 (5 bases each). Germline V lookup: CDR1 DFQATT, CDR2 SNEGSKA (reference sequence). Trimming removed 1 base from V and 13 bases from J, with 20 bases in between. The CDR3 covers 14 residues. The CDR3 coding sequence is TGCAGTGCTAGAGCTGTGGGCAGGGAGAAAAAACAGTTCTTC. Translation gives CSARAVGREKKQFF.

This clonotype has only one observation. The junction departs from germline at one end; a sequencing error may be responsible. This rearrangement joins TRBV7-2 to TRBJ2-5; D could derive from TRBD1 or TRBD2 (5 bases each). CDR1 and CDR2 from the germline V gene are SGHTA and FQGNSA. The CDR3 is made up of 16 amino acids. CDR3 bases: TGTGACAGCAGCTTAGTTGGGGACGGGGCGGAAGAGACCCAGTACTTC. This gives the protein CDSSLVGDGAEETQYF.

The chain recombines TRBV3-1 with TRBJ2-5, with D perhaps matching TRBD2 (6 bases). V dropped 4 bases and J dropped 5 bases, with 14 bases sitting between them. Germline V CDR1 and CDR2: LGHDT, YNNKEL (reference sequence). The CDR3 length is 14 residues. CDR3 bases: TGTGCCAGCAGCCCCCCGGGACTCAGGGAGACCCAGTACTTC. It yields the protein CASSPPGLRETQYF.

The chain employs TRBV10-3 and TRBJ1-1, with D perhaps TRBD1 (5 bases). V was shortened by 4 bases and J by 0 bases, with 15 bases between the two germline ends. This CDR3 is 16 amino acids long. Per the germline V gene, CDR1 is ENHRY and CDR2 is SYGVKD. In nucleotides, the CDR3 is TGTGCCATCAGTGGAGATCGTGGGACGGTGAACACTGAAGCTTTCTTT. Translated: CAISGDRGTVNTEAFF.

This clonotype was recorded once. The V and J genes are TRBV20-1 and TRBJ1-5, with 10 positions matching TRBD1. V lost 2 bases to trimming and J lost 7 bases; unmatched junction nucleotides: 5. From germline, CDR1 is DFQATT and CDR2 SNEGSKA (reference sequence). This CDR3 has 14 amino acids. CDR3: CSARRDRGGQPQHF. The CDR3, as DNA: TGCAGTGCTAGACGGGACAGGGGCGGACAGCCCCAGCATTTT.

CDR3 amino acids: CASKQTGTTGELFF. The DNA for the CDR3 is TGTGCCAGTAAGCAGACAGGGACCACCGGGGAGCTGTTTTTT. This rearrangement joins TRBV19 to TRBJ2-2, with 7 bases aligning to TRBD1. Germline V gene data show CDR1 as LNHDA and CDR2 as SQIVND (reference sequence). This CDR3 contains 14 residues. V lost 7 bases and J lost 4; bases outside the gene matches: 6.

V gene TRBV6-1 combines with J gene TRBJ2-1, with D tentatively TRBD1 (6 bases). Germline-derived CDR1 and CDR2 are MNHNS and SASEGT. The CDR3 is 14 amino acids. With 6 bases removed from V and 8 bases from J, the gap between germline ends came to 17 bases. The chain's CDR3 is CASRRNTGSDEQFF. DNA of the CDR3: TGTGCCAGCAGGAGAAATACAGGGTCCGATGAGCAGTTCTTC.

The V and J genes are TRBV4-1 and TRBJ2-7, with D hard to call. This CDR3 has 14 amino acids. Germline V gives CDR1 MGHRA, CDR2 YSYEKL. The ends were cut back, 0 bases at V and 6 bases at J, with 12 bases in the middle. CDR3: CASSQDGNVPEQYF. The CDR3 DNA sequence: TGCGCCAGCAGCCAAGATGGGAACGTTCCCGAGCAGTACTTC.

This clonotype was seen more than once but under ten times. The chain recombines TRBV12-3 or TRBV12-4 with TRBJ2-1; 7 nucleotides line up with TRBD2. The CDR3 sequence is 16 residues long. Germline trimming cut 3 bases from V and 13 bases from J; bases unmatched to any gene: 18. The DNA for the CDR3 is TGTGCCAGCAGTTTGAATCTCGGCGGGGGAAGAGAGACCCAGTTCTTC. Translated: CASSLNLGGGRETQFF.

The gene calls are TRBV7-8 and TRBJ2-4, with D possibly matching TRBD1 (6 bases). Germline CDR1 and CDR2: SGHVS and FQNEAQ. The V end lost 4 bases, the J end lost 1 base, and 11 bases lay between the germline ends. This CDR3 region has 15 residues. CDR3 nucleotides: TGTGCCAGCAGCTCGACAGGCCCCGCCAAAAACATTCAGTACTTC. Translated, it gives CASSSTGPAKNIQYF.

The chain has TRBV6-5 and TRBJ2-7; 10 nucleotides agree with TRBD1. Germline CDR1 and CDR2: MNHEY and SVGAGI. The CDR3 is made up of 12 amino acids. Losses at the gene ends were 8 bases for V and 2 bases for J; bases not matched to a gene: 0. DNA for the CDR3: TGTGCCAGCGGGACAGGGGCCTACGAGCAGTACTTC. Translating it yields CASGTGAYEQYF.

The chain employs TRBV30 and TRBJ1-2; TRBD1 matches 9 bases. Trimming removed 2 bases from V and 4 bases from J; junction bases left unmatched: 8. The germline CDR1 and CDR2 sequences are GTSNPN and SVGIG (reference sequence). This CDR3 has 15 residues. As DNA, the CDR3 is TGTGCCTGGAGTACTACCGGGACAGGGTTCTATGGCTACACCTTC. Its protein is CAWSTTGTGFYGYTF.

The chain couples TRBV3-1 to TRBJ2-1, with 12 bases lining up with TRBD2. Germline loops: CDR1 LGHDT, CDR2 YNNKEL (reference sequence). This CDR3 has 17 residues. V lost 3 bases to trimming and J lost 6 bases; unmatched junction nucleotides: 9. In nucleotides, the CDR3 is TGTGCCAGCAGCCATCCTCTACTAGCGGGGGGAGGCAATGAGCAGTTCTTC. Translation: CASSHPLLAGGGNEQFF.

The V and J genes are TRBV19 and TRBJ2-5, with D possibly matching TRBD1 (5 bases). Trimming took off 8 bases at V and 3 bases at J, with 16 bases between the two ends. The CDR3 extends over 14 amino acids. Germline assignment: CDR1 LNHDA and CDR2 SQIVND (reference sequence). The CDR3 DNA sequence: TGTGCCAGTCACGCAAGGGGCAGTGAAGAGACCCAGTACTTC. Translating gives CASHARGSEETQYF.

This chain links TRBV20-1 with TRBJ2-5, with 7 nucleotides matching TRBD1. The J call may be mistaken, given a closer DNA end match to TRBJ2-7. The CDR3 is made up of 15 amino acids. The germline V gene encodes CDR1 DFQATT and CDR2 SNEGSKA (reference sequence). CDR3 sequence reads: CSAPTDRARTYEQYF. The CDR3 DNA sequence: TGCAGTGCTCCAACTGACAGGGCCAGGACCTACGAGCAGTACTTC.

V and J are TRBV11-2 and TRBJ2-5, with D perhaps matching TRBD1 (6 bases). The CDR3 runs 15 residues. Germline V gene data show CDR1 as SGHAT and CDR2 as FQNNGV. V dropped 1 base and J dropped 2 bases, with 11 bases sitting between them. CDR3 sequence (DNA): TGTGCCAGCAGCTTAGTGGGGACACCTCAAGAGACCCAGTACTTC. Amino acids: CASSLVGTPQETQYF.

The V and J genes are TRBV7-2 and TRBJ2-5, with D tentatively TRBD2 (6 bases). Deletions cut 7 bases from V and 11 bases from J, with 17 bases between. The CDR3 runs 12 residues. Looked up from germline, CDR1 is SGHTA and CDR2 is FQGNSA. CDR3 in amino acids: CASKSGTGEQYF. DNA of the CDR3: TGTGCCAGCAAGTCAGGGACGGGAGAGCAGTACTTC.

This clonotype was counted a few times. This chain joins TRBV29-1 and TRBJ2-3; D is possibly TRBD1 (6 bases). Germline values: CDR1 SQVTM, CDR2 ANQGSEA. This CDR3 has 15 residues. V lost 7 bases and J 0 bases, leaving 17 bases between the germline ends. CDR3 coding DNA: TGCAGCGCGGACCCTACAGGGTCCAGCACAGATACGCAGTATTTT. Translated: CSADPTGSSTDTQYF.

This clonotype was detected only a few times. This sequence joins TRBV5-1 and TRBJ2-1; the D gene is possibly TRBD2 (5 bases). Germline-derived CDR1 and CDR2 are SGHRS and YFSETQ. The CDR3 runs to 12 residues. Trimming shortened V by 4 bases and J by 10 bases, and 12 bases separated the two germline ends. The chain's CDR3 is CASSRDGPEQFF. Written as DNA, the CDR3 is TGCGCCAGCAGCCGGGATGGACCCGAGCAGTTCTTC. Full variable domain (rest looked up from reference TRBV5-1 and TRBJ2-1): KAGVTQTPRYLIKTRGQQVTLSCSPISGHRSVSWYQQTPGQGLQFLFEYFSETQRNKGNFPGRFSGRQFSNSRSEMNVSTLELGDSALYLCASSRDGPEQFFGPGTRLTVL.

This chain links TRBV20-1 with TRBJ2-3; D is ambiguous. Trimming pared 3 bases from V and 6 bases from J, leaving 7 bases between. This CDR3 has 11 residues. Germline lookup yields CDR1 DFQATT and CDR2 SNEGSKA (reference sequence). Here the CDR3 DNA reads TGCAGTGCTAGTGCCCGGGATACGCAGTATTTT. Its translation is CSASARDTQYF.

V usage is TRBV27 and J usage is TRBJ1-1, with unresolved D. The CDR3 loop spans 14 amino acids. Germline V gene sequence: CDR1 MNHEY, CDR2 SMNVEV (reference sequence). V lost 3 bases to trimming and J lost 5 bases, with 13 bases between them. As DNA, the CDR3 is TGTGCCAGCAGTTTTGGTCATATGGAGACTGAAGCTTTCTTT. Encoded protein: CASSFGHMETEAFF.

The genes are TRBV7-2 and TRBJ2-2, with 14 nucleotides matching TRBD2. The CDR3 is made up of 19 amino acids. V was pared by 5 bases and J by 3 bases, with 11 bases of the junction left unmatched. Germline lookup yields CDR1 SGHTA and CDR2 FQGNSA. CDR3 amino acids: CASSPGLAGGANHTGELFF. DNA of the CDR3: TGTGCCAGCAGCCCCGGACTAGCGGGGGGAGCGAATCACACCGGGGAGCTGTTTTTT.

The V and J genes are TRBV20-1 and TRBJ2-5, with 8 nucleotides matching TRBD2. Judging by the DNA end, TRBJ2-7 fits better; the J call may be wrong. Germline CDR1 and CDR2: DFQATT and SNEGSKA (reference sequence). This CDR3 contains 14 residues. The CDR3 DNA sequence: TGCAGTGCTCGTGAACTAGCGGTCCTCTACGAGCAGTACTTC. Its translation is CSARELAVLYEQYF.

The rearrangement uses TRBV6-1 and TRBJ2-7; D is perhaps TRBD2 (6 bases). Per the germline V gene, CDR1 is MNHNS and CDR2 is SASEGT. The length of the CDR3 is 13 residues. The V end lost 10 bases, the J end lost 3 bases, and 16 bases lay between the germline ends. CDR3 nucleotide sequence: TGTGCCACCGCCCCGGGACTTGACTACGAGCAGTACTTC. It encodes CATAPGLDYEQYF.